The 22 T cell receptor beta chains below come from one sample, sequenced in a study of cytomegalovirus exposure and HLA in healthy donors. The PCR had 60 Vbeta and 13 Jbeta primers. Measured with immunoSEQ multiplex PCR; TCRdb has only the in-frame clones, and not every one. The sample comprises 170,000 or so clones, roughly 79% of which are singletons, and approximately 3.4% rests with the top ten. Material: PBMCs. The receptors shown here come from a woman in her 50s in good health and CMV-seropositive.

This clone was detected a few times. The chain employs TRBV7-6 and TRBJ2-7, with 9 bases that match TRBD2. Per germline, CDR1 SGHVS and CDR2 FNYEAQ. Germline trimming cut 1 base from V and 1 base from J; bases unmatched to any gene: 17. The CDR3 runs 20 residues. The CDR3 reads CASSLEVAGGAKLGSYEQYF. CDR3 DNA sequence: TGTGCCAGCAGCTTAGAAGTGGCGGGGGGGGCCAAGTTGGGATCCTACGAGCAGTACTTC.

This clone was counted a few times. This chain links TRBV18 with TRBJ2-1, with D possibly TRBD1 on 6 matching bases. Germline CDR1 is KGHSH and CDR2 is LQKENI. Trimming stripped 0 bases from V and 7 bases from J, with 10 bases between. The CDR3 has 14 residues. The DNA for the CDR3 is TGTGCCAGCTCACCACCGGCGACAGGAAATGAGCAGTTCTTC. The encoded protein is CASSPPATGNEQFF.

The rearrangement joins TRBV5-1 to TRBJ1-1; 8 bases map to TRBD1. The trim removed 3 bases at V and 7 bases at J, leaving 11 bases unmatched. The CDR3 extends over 15 amino acids. Germline V gene data show CDR1 as SGHRS and CDR2 as YFSETQ. CDR3 loop: CASSSGQGSWGEAFF. The CDR3 nucleotides are TGCGCCAGCAGCTCCGGACAGGGAAGCTGGGGTGAAGCTTTCTTT.

The chain employs TRBV30 and TRBJ2-7, with D possibly being TRBD1 (5 bases). The CDR3 runs 12 residues. CDR1 is GTSNPN, CDR2 SVGIG, per germline (reference sequence). The germline V and J ends were trimmed by 5 bases and 9 bases, with 17 bases remaining between them. The CDR3 DNA is TGTGCCTGGGATGGGGCCGATCTTGTGCAGTACTTC. Its translation is CAWDGADLVQYF.

This clone was observed once. The V call is TRBV7-9, the J call TRBJ2-7, with 7 bases lining up with TRBD1. The CDR3 is made up of 15 amino acids. Germline V gene data show CDR1 as SEHNR and CDR2 as FQNEAQ (reference sequence). J was trimmed by 1 base and V by 4 bases; bases with no gene match: 7. CDR3 DNA: TGTGCCAGCAGCTCGAACAGGGGCCCTTCCTACGAGCAGTACTTC. Its translation is CASSSNRGPSYEQYF.

This chain connects TRBV30 to TRBJ1-4, with TRBD1 as a possible D gene (6 bases). This CDR3 is 15 amino acids long. Germline V gene data show CDR1 as GTSNPN and CDR2 as SVGIG (reference sequence). Trimming took off 4 bases at V and 8 bases at J, with 20 bases between the two ends. This CDR3 reads CAWNLPGGGIEKLFF. The CDR3 DNA reads TGTGCCTGGAACCTACCGGGGGGCGGAATAGAAAAACTGTTTTTT.

CDR3 amino acids: CASGTPLASSYNEQFF. CDR3 DNA: TGTGCCAGCGGGACACCACTAGCGTCCTCCTACAATGAGCAGTTCTTC. The chain employs TRBV28 and TRBJ2-1, with D tentatively TRBD2 (7 bases). Trimming took 8 bases from V and 0 from J, leaving 17 bases between them. The CDR3 consists of 16 residues. CDR1 MDHEN and CDR2 SYDVKM come from the germline V gene. Full variable domain (remainder filled in from reference TRBV28 and TRBJ2-1): DVKVTQSSRYLVKRTGEKVFLECVQDMDHENMFWYRQDPGLGLRLIYFSYDVKMKEKGDIPEGYSVSREKKERFSLILESASTNQTSMYLCASGTPLASSYNEQFFGPGTRLTVL.

This chain uses TRBV25-1 with TRBJ1-1; the D is unclear. This CDR3 comprises 13 residues. Germline values: CDR1 MGHDK, CDR2 SYGVNS. V was cut by 6 bases and J by 6 bases, with 14 bases left in between. The chain's CDR3 is CASSLSGESEAFF. The DNA of the CDR3 is TGTGCCAGCAGCCTAAGTGGGGAGTCTGAAGCTTTCTTT.

The chain links TRBV4-3 to TRBJ1-5, with no clear D. Trimming removed 0 bases from V and 7 bases from J, with 7 bases in between. Germline V gene data show CDR1 as LGHNA and CDR2 as YSLEER. The CDR3 is made up of 13 amino acids. CDR3 residues: CASSQDQKQPQHF. The CDR3 bases are TGCGCCAGCAGCCAAGATCAGAAGCAGCCCCAGCATTTT.

Turning to this clone: Germline is not matched at one junction end, which may reflect a read error. The gene calls are TRBV7-7 and TRBJ2-7, with 9 bases identical to TRBD1. Germline loops: CDR1 SSHAT, CDR2 FNYEAQ (reference sequence). This CDR3 spans 13 amino acids. CDR3 sequence (DNA): TGTGCTAGCAGCTTTGGACAGGGGACCGAGCAGTACTTC. This codes for CASSFGQGTEQYF. Supplemented by reference TRBV7-7 and TRBJ2-7, the full variable domain reads GAGVSQSPRYKVTKRGQDVTLRCDPISSHATLYWYQQALGQGPEFLTYFNYEAQPDKSGLPSDRFSAERPEGSISTLTIQRTEQRDSAMYRCASSFGQGTEQYFGPGTRLTVT.

The chain is built from TRBV2 and TRBJ1-1; perhaps TRBD1 as D (5 bases). CDR3 size: 15 residues. The germline gives CDR1 SNHLY, CDR2 FYNNEI. Between the trimmed V and J ends, which lost 6 bases and 5 bases, there was a span of 19 bases. CDR3 loop: CASSGEGRGGTEAFF. DNA of the CDR3: TGTGCCAGCAGCGGGGAGGGACGCGGCGGAACTGAAGCTTTCTTT.

Points on this clone: Germline is not matched at one junction end, which may reflect a read error. The chain is built from TRBV5-4 and TRBJ1-6, with D possibly matching TRBD1 (6 bases). CDR3 length: 14 residues. The V gene's germline CDR1 is SGHNT and CDR2 YYREEE (reference sequence). In nucleotides, the CDR3 is TGTACCAGCAGCTTGGACAGCTATAATTCACCCCTCCACTTT. Its translation: CTSSLDSYNSPLHF.

Of note for this clone: The sample carries other DNA sequences with the same CDR3. This chain links TRBV5-1 with TRBJ1-1; tentative D call: TRBD1 (5 bases). CDR3 length: 14 amino acids. Trimming removed 0 bases at V and 4 bases at J, with 10 bases between. CDR1 and CDR2 (germline): SGHRS, YFSETQ. In DNA, the CDR3 is TGCGCCAGCAGCTTGGAAGGGGCCAGCACTGAAGCTTTCTTT. Translating gives CASSLEGASTEAFF.

This chain connects TRBV4-3 to TRBJ2-3; 10 bases match TRBD2. The V segment lost 4 bases and the J segment 4 bases; nucleotides outside the gene matches: 5. The CDR3 covers 15 residues. The germline V gene encodes CDR1 LGHNA and CDR2 YSLEER. The chain's CDR3 is CASSPGLAPSDTQYF. DNA of the CDR3: TGCGCCAGCAGCCCGGGACTAGCGCCTTCAGATACGCAGTATTTT.

The rearrangement links TRBV7-2 to TRBJ2-5; 8 bases match TRBD2. CDR1 SGHTA and CDR2 FQGNSA come from the germline V gene. CDR3 length equals 15 residues. J lost 5 bases, V lost 5 bases, and 10 bases had no gene match. The CDR3 DNA reads as TGTGCCAGCAGCCCCCAAGCGGGAGTCTGGGAGACCCAGTACTTC. It yields the protein CASSPQAGVWETQYF.

The chain employs TRBV5-6 and TRBJ1-6, with unresolved D. V lost 3 bases and J 14 bases, leaving 18 bases between the germline ends. The CDR3 has 14 amino acids. Germline V gene sequence: CDR1 SGHDT, CDR2 YYEEEE. Here the CDR3 reads CASSSRKEPGTLHF. CDR3 in DNA: TGTGCCAGCAGCTCTAGGAAAGAGCCCGGAACCCTCCACTTT.

J is TRBJ2-3 and V is TRBV5-4; D is unclear. This CDR3 comprises 14 residues. V lost 0 bases to trimming and J lost 2 bases, with 7 bases between them. Germline loops: CDR1 SGHNT, CDR2 YYREEE (reference sequence). DNA of the CDR3: TGTGCCAGCAGCTTGGCCGAGTACACAGATACGCAGTATTTT. This translates into CASSLAEYTDTQYF.

The chain carries TRBV7-9 and TRBJ2-3; TRBD2 aligns across 9 bases. Germline V gene sequence: CDR1 SEHNR, CDR2 FQNEAQ (reference sequence). This CDR3 is built from 14 residues. V lost 4 bases, J lost 6 bases, and 5 bases stayed unmatched. CDR3 nucleotide sequence: TGTGCCAGCAGCTCTAGCGGGAATGTCGATACGCAGTATTTT. It specifies CASSSSGNVDTQYF.

V and J are TRBV2 and TRBJ2-3; 11 positions agree with TRBD1. The length of the CDR3 is 15 residues. The germline gives CDR1 SNHLY, CDR2 FYNNEI. The trim removed 5 bases at V and 4 bases at J, leaving 5 bases unmatched. CDR3 sequence (DNA): TGTGCCAGCAGTCCACGGACAGGGGGCGCAGATACGCAGTATTTT. Its translation: CASSPRTGGADTQYF.

The V gene is TRBV7-2, the J gene TRBJ2-2; 8 positions match TRBD1. The germline gives CDR1 SGHTA, CDR2 FQGNSA. J gave up 4 bases and V 9 bases, and 7 bases lay outside the gene matches. The CDR3 covers 14 residues. The CDR3 sequence: CASRQGMSTGELFF. The CDR3 DNA follows: TGTGCCAGTCGACAGGGGATGAGCACCGGGGAGCTGTTTTTT.

This chain joins TRBV11-3 and TRBJ1-1; D is undetermined. Trimming stripped 5 bases from V and 7 bases from J, with 17 bases between. The CDR3 consists of 14 residues. CDR1 is SGHNT, CDR2 YENEEA, per germline. The CDR3 DNA sequence: TGTGCCAGCAGCCCCCAACCGGGAGCCCGTGAAGCTTTCTTT. It yields the protein CASSPQPGAREAFF.

The chain is built from TRBV19 and TRBJ1-1; D unresolved. Germline CDR1 LNHDA, CDR2 SQIVND (reference sequence). Trimming stripped 1 base from V and 0 bases from J, with 15 bases between. CDR3 size: 17 residues. The CDR3 spells CASSIVAIAGLNTEAFF. CDR3 in DNA: TGTGCCAGTAGTATAGTAGCTATCGCGGGGTTGAACACTGAAGCTTTCTTT.